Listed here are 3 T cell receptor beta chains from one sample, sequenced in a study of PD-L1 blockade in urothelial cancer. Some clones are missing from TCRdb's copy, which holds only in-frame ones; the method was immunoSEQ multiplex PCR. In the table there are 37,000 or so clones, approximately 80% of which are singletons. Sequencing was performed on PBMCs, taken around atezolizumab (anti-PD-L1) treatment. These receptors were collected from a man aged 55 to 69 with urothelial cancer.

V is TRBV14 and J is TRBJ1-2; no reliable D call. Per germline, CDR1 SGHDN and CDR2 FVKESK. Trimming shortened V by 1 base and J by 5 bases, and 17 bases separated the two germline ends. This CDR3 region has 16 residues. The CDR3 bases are TGTGCCAGCAGCCAAGGCAGGTCCTTCTCCCTTTATGGCTACACCTTC. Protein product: CASSQGRSFSLYGYTF.

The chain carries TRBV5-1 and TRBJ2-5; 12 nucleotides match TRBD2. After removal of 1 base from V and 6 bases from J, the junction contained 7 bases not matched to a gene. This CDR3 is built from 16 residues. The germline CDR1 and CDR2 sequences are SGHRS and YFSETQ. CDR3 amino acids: CASSLSSGGAVKTQYF. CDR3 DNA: TGCGCCAGCAGCTTGTCTAGCGGGGGGGCAGTAAAGACCCAGTACTTC.

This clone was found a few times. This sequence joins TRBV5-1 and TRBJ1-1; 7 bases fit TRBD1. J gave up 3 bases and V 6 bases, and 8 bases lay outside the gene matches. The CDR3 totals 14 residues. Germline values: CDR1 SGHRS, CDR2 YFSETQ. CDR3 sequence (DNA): TGCGCCAGCACCTGGAGGGGGCGGGACACTGAAGCTTTCTTT. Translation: CASTWRGRDTEAFF.